This T cell receptor (beta chain) was identified during a study of neurological immune-mediated disorders. In TCRdb, the 5' RACE reads were re-called with MiXCR into one record per CDR3 protein. The sample has tens of thousands of distinct CDR3 sequences; around 5.2% are singletons. The trim removed 1 base at V and 3 bases at J, leaving 9 bases unmatched. The CDR3 is 15 amino acids. Germline CDR1 reads DFQATT; CDR2 reads SNEGSKA (reference sequence). This clonotype was counted ten times or more. The TCR was taken from a woman aged 50 to 65 with multiple sclerosis. Input material: PBMCs. The rearrangement links TRBV20-1 to TRBJ2-7, with TRBD1 identical over 7 bases. DNA for the CDR3: TGCAGTGCTAGAGCCCTCGACAGGGACGGCTACGAGCAGTACTTC. It translates to CSARALDRDGYEQYF.